The 22 T cell receptor beta chains given below trace back to one sample, sequenced in a study of cytomegalovirus exposure and HLA in healthy donors. The repertoire was sequenced with immunoSEQ multiplex PCR; TCRdb's copy has only in-frame clones and lacks some. The sample lists about 160,000 clones, about 89% occurring once. The specimen sequenced was PBMCs. Source of these receptors: a woman aged 18-29 years in good health and CMV-seropositive.

CDR3 protein: CASTFPGQGRLMNTEAFF. CDR3 in DNA: TGTGCCAGCACCTTCCCCGGACAGGGAAGGCTCATGAACACTGAAGCTTTCTTT. The chain couples TRBV28 to TRBJ1-1; 8 nucleotides match TRBD1. The length of the CDR3 is 18 residues. V lost 7 bases and J lost 0; bases outside the gene matches: 16. The germline CDR1 and CDR2 sequences are MDHEN and SYDVKM.

The chain links TRBV25-1 to TRBJ2-7; TRBD2 matches at 12 bases. Trimming cost V 5 bases and J 3 bases; bases outside gene matches: 5. The germline gives CDR1 MGHDK, CDR2 SYGVNS. This CDR3 is built from 15 residues. The CDR3 protein is CASSPSGRANYEQYF. Written as DNA, the CDR3 is TGTGCCAGCAGTCCTAGCGGGAGGGCCAACTACGAGCAGTACTTC.

V usage is TRBV4-1 and J usage is TRBJ1-5, with a tentative D call TRBD1 (6 bases). With 2 bases removed from V and 3 bases from J, the gap between germline ends came to 11 bases. The CDR3 totals 15 residues. CDR1 is MGHRA and CDR2 is YSYEKL in the germline V gene. CDR3 nucleotide sequence: TGCGCCAGCAGCCAACTAGGACAGTCCAATCAGCCCCAGCATTTT. Amino acids: CASSQLGQSNQPQHF.

This clone was counted once. This chain uses TRBV28 with TRBJ1-1; 7 bases are a match to TRBD1. Germline loops: CDR1 MDHEN, CDR2 SYDVKM. With V trimmed by 1 base and J by 5 bases, 7 bases remained unmatched. CDR3 size: 15 residues. For the CDR3, the DNA is TGTGCCAGCAGTTTATCGGGGGCAGGGGGTACTGAAGCTTTCTTT. It translates to CASSLSGAGGTEAFF. Together with reference TRBV28 and TRBJ1-1, the CDR3 gives the full variable domain: DVKVTQSSRYLVKRTGEKVFLECVQDMDHENMFWYRQDPGLGLRLIYFSYDVKMKEKGDIPEGYSVSREKKERFSLILESASTNQTSMYLCASSLSGAGGTEAFFGQGTRLTVV.

The V gene is TRBV7-2, the J gene TRBJ2-3, with 7 bases aligning to TRBD2. V shed 5 bases and J 0 bases; nucleotides not matched to a gene: 5. The CDR3 consists of 15 residues. CDR1 is SGHTA and CDR2 is FQGNSA in the germline V gene. In nucleotides, the CDR3 is TGTGCCAGCAGCAACCAAGCGGGGAGCACAGATACGCAGTATTTT. This sequence encodes CASSNQAGSTDTQYF.

The chain links TRBV2 to TRBJ2-7, with 7 bases that match TRBD1. The CDR3 totals 14 residues. V shed 6 bases, J shed 3 bases, and the junction held 8 bases outside the gene matches. The germline V gene encodes CDR1 SNHLY and CDR2 FYNNEI. The CDR3: CASSRQGKGYEQYF. In DNA form, the CDR3 reads TGTGCCAGCAGCCGACAGGGAAAGGGCTACGAGCAGTACTTC.

This clone was picked up one time. The rearrangement links TRBV4-1 to TRBJ1-5; a possible D gene is TRBD1 (6 bases). CDR3 length: 16 amino acids. Trimming took off 4 bases at V and 3 bases at J, with 16 bases between the two ends. Germline CDR1 MGHRA, CDR2 YSYEKL. DNA of the CDR3: TGCGCCAGCAGCCGCACCCCGGGGGGCTCCAATCAGCCCCAGCATTTT. Amino acids: CASSRTPGGSNQPQHF.

The chain employs TRBV2 and TRBJ2-1, with 12 bases matching TRBD1. V lost 6 bases and J lost 4; bases outside the gene matches: 4. The CDR3 sequence is 15 residues long. Germline lookup yields CDR1 SNHLY and CDR2 FYNNEI. The CDR3 region is CASSEGQGAYNEQFF. DNA for the CDR3: TGTGCCAGCAGCGAGGGACAGGGGGCTTACAATGAGCAGTTCTTC.

The V and J genes are TRBV7-2 and TRBJ2-4; D possibly corresponds to TRBD2 (6 bases). Deletions cut 5 bases from V and 9 bases from J, with 26 bases between. Germline V CDR1 and CDR2: SGHTA, FQGNSA. CDR3 length equals 17 residues. The CDR3 DNA is TGTGCCAGCAGCGTATCCCCGGGACTTCCCGCCCTGGGCATTCAGTACTTC. It codes for CASSVSPGLPALGIQYF.

J is TRBJ1-5 and V is TRBV30, with TRBD1 as a possible D gene (6 bases). Looked up from germline, CDR1 is GTSNPN and CDR2 is SVGIG (reference sequence). Between the trimmed V and J ends, which lost 5 bases and 3 bases, there was a span of 11 bases. This CDR3 spans 13 amino acids. The CDR3 loop is CAWQQGPNQPQHF. The CDR3 coding sequence is TGTGCCTGGCAACAGGGCCCCAATCAGCCCCAGCATTTT.

The chain couples TRBV6-5 to TRBJ1-5; D gene ambiguous. Trimming cost V 4 bases and J 6 bases, with 10 bases left between them. This CDR3 region has 13 residues. CDR1 and CDR2 from the germline V gene are MNHEY and SVGAGI. CDR3: CASSSEGLQPQHF. CDR3 bases: TGTGCCAGCAGTTCAGAGGGCCTTCAGCCCCAGCATTTT.

J is TRBJ2-7 and V is TRBV6-6, with TRBD1 matching over 8 bases. The CDR3 runs to 16 residues. V lost 4 bases and J lost 0; bases outside the gene matches: 8. Germline V gives CDR1 MNHNY, CDR2 SVGAGI (reference sequence). The CDR3 sequence: CASSSSLGTGSYEQYF. The CDR3 nucleotides read TGTGCCAGCAGTTCCAGTTTAGGGACAGGCTCCTACGAGCAGTACTTC.

The chain carries TRBV15 and TRBJ1-2; 7 bases fit TRBD1. This CDR3 is 16 amino acids long. CDR1 and CDR2 from the germline V gene are LNHNV and YYDKDF (reference sequence). J was trimmed by 7 bases and V by 0 bases; bases with no gene match: 11. The CDR3: CATSRDIRGGEGGYTF. The CDR3 nucleotides read TGTGCCACCAGCAGAGATATTAGAGGGGGCGAGGGTGGCTACACCTTC. Based on the CDR3 plus reference TRBV15 and TRBJ1-2, the full variable domain is DAMVIQNPRYQVTQFGKPVTLSCSQTLNHNVMYWYQQKSSQAPKLLFHYYDKDFNNEADTPDNFQSRRPNTSFCFLDIRSPGLGDTAMYLCATSRDIRGGEGGYTFGSGTRLTVV.

This clone has a single count. The chain employs TRBV7-8 and TRBJ1-1; D gene unclear. The germline V gene encodes CDR1 SGHVS and CDR2 FQNEAQ. Trimming took 5 bases from V and 0 from J, leaving 10 bases between them. CDR3 length equals 14 residues. CDR3 nucleotide sequence: TGTGCCAGCAGCCAACTAAACCTGAACACTGAAGCTTTCTTT. It specifies CASSQLNLNTEAFF. Complete variable domain (other parts from reference TRBV7-8 and TRBJ1-1): GAGVSQSPRYKVAKRGQDVALRCDPISGHVSLFWYQQALGQGPEFLTYFQNEAQLDKSGLPSDRFFAERPEGSVSTLKIQRTQQEDSAVYLCASSQLNLNTEAFFGQGTRLTVV.

The chain links TRBV27 to TRBJ2-5; D gene ambiguous. This CDR3 has 14 residues. Trimming cost V 6 bases and J 2 bases, with 13 bases left between them. CDR1 MNHEY and CDR2 SMNVEV come from the germline V gene (reference sequence). The CDR3 bases are TGTGCCAGCAGGCTATCGCGATCTCAAGAGACCCAGTACTTC. This gives the protein CASRLSRSQETQYF.

The V call is TRBV7-9, the J call TRBJ1-1; D not certain. Per the germline V gene, CDR1 is SEHNR and CDR2 is FQNEAQ (reference sequence). With 5 bases removed from V and 0 bases from J, the gap between germline ends came to 13 bases. This CDR3 has 15 amino acids. The CDR3 loop reads CASSRLFFMNTEAFF. The CDR3 nucleotides read TGTGCCAGCAGCCGACTGTTTTTTATGAACACTGAAGCTTTCTTT.

The CDR3 here is CASSQVTGGWRNEQFF. The CDR3 DNA reads TGTGCCAGCAGCCAAGTAACGGGGGGATGGAGGAATGAGCAGTTCTTC. This sequence joins TRBV14 and TRBJ2-1; 7 bases fit TRBD2. The CDR3 length is 16 residues. V shed 1 base, J shed 7 bases, and the junction held 10 bases outside the gene matches. CDR1 and CDR2 from the germline V gene are SGHDN and FVKESK.

The chain combines TRBV28 with TRBJ2-2; D is possibly TRBD2 (6 bases). V lost 3 bases and J 4 bases, leaving 21 bases between the germline ends. This CDR3 is 18 amino acids long. The V gene's germline CDR1 is MDHEN and CDR2 SYDVKM. The CDR3: CASSFHVAAPRGTGELFF. DNA for the CDR3: TGTGCCAGCAGTTTTCATGTAGCGGCTCCTAGGGGCACCGGGGAGCTGTTTTTT.

This clone was seen once. The rearrangement links TRBV5-1 to TRBJ2-5, with 9 bases fitting TRBD1. Per the germline V gene, CDR1 is SGHRS and CDR2 is YFSETQ. The CDR3 is 14 amino acids. V was clipped by 0 bases and J by 7 bases; unmatched bases: 4. CDR3 coding DNA: TGCGCCAGCAGCTTGGACAGGGGACAGGGGACCCAGTACTTC. Translating it yields CASSLDRGQGTQYF.

This rearrangement joins TRBV23-1 to TRBJ2-7; tentatively, D is TRBD1 (6 bases). TRBV23-1 belongs to the ORF category, with a function that is uncertain. The V end lost 4 bases, the J end lost 7 bases, and 23 bases lay between the germline ends. The CDR3 extends over 16 amino acids. The CDR3 sequence: CASSPPEGESKGEQYF. CDR3 in DNA: TGCGCCAGCAGTCCCCCTGAGGGGGAGTCAAAGGGGGAGCAGTACTTC.

The chain links TRBV2 to TRBJ2-1, with 9 bases matching TRBD2. V lost 6 bases and J lost 2; bases outside the gene matches: 5. Germline lookup yields CDR1 SNHLY and CDR2 FYNNEI. The CDR3 runs to 15 residues. CDR3 sequence (DNA): TGTGCCAGCAGACGAGCGGGAGGCGCCTACAATGAGCAGTTCTTC. Its translation is CASRRAGGAYNEQFF.

V is TRBV19 and J is TRBJ1-1; D not resolved. The V and J ends lost 1 base and 1 base respectively, with 7 bases between them. The V gene's germline CDR1 is LNHDA and CDR2 SQIVND (reference sequence). The CDR3 length is 14 residues. CDR3 DNA: TGTGCCAGTAGTATAGGAATAGAGAACACTGAAGCTTTCTTT. It specifies CASSIGIENTEAFF.